This TCR beta chain emerged from a study of regulatory T cells in long-lasting Graves disease. Study-wide points: TRBV28, TRBJ1-2 and TRBJ2-5 emerged as the favored segments in persistent disease.

In regard to this clonotype: What it binds is unknown.

This CDR3 has 16 amino acids. CDR1 DFQATT and CDR2 SNEGSKA come from the germline V gene (reference sequence). Trimming at V came to 0 bases and at J to 1 base, leaving 3 bases not matched to a gene. Construction of the TCR beta libraries employed iRepertoire HTBI primers in conjunction with Arm-PCR of CDR3 regions. Original methodology: Analysis of the samples identified under 80 TRBV and roughly 13 TRBJ segments. TCRdb re-derived calls from the multiplex PCR reads in MiXCR, one entry per CDR3 protein. The V and J calls follow TCRdb's processing rather than the paper's. In the table there are about 450,000 distinct CDR3 sequences, about 20% of which are singletons. Described time point: persistent/refractory GD, antithyroid drugs over 5 years with positive TRAb. There was RNA extracted from PBMCs, and the TCR library was made from it.

V and J are TRBV20-1 and TRBJ2-2; TRBD2 agrees at 9 bases. The clonotype was recovered from a female donor with Graves disease. This specimen consisted of peripheral blood mononuclear cells (PBMCs), obtained when the disease was refractory, from a patient treated with antithyroid drugs. Here the CDR3 DNA reads TGCAGTGCTAGAGATAGCGGGGGCGGGAACACCGGGGAGCTGTTTTTT. Translating gives CSARDSGGGNTGELFF.